This TCR beta chain comes out of a study of CD8 T cells in ankylosing spondylitis. Study results and limitations: There were earlier reports of some motif variants in reactive arthritis synovial fluid and blood. Clones linked to disease were reported to show significant enrichment in matched ankylosing spondylitis synovial fluid. Seemingly characteristic of ankylosing spondylitis blood was a TCR beta motif consisting of about 8 highly homologous variants.

TCRdb re-analysed the 5' RACE reads in MiXCR, keeping a single row per CDR3 protein. The top ten clones hold about 11% of a sample with approximately 200,000 distinct CDR3 sequences, about an eighth of them seen once. CDR3 length equals 13 residues. Between the trimmed V and J ends, which lost 3 bases and 2 bases, there was a span of 7 bases. This clonotype has ten or more counts. Its antigen is not known. This TCR derives from a female donor with ankylosing spondylitis or in good health (not recorded which). The sequenced sample was blood, either unsorted or a sorted T cell fraction (not recorded which). J is TRBJ2-5 and V is TRBV12-3 or TRBV12-4; D is uncertain. The CDR3, as DNA: TGTGCCAGCAGTTTGATGGCACAAGAGACCCAGTACTTC. It encodes CASSLMAQETQYF.